The 29 T cell receptor beta chains below were found in one sample sequenced in a study of long-term antiretroviral therapy in people with HIV. The immunoSEQ assay was v3.0, run at survey level. Sequencing used immunoSEQ multiplex PCR; TCRdb keeps in-frame clones, though not all of them. The table records fewer than 55,000 clones, over 90% of them present only once. The sample consisted of unsorted PBMCs, taken 3.7 years after starting antiretroviral therapy. These receptors originate from a woman between 50 and 59 years old with HIV.

This chain joins TRBV6-1 and TRBJ1-5, with 7 bases identical to TRBD1. Germline assignment: CDR1 MNHNS and CDR2 SASEGT. Trimming cost V 4 bases and J 5 bases; bases outside gene matches: 5. This CDR3 is 14 amino acids long. As DNA, the CDR3 is TGTGCCAGCAGTGGGTCAGGGGGGCATCAGCCCCAGCATTTT. It encodes CASSGSGGHQPQHF.

This chain connects TRBV7-2 to TRBJ2-2, with D possibly matching TRBD1 (6 bases). Germline assignment: CDR1 SGHTA and CDR2 FQGNSA. The V end was cut by 5 bases, the J end by 1 base, with 17 bases between. The CDR3 has 17 amino acids. This CDR3 reads CASSAGQPPRNTGELFF. The CDR3 DNA reads TGTGCCAGCAGCGCCGGACAGCCACCGAGGAACACCGGGGAGCTGTTTTTT.

Only a few counts were recorded for this clone. This chain uses TRBV5-1 with TRBJ1-5; D possibly corresponds to TRBD1 (6 bases). V was shortened by 0 bases and J by 3 bases, with 13 bases between the two germline ends. This CDR3 contains 16 residues. Germline V lookup: CDR1 SGHRS, CDR2 YFSETQ. The CDR3 spells CASSLGPGVDNQPQHF. DNA for the CDR3: TGCGCCAGCAGCTTGGGGCCAGGGGTGGACAATCAGCCCCAGCATTTT.

The chain joins TRBV9 to TRBJ2-5, with D possibly TRBD1 on 6 matching bases. The CDR3 is 15 amino acids. Germline CDR1 SGDLS, CDR2 YYNGEE. Trimming left V 4 bases short and J 5 bases short, with 18 bases between. The CDR3 nucleotides read TGTGCCAGCAGCTACTACCGGGACAAGGTGGAGACCCAGTACTTC. Amino acid sequence: CASSYYRDKVETQYF.

The chain recombines TRBV27 with TRBJ2-1; 11 nucleotides match TRBD2. The V gene end was trimmed by 6 bases and the J gene end by 6 bases; junction bases not matched to a gene: 4. The CDR3 covers 14 residues. Germline V gene sequence: CDR1 MNHEY, CDR2 SMNVEV (reference sequence). The CDR3 reads CASRLAGDPNEQFF. DNA for the CDR3: TGTGCCAGCAGACTAGCGGGGGACCCCAATGAGCAGTTCTTC.

This clone has more than one count but fewer than ten. The V and J genes are TRBV9 and TRBJ2-2, with TRBD2 identical over 10 bases. The CDR3 spans 18 residues. CDR1 is SGDLS and CDR2 is YYNGEE in the germline V gene. V lost 1 base, J lost 6 bases, and 12 bases stayed unmatched. The DNA for the CDR3 is TGTGCCAGCAGCGTACTTACTAGCGGGGAGACGGTGGCCGGGGAGCTGTTTTTT. It codes for CASSVLTSGETVAGELFF.

The chain employs TRBV5-1 and TRBJ2-3; TRBD2 matches at 8 bases. V lost 4 bases, J lost 4 bases, and 14 bases stayed unmatched. Germline loops: CDR1 SGHRS, CDR2 YFSETQ. The CDR3 is 17 amino acids. This chain's CDR3 is CASSGRTSTLRSDTQYF. CDR3 coding DNA: TGCGCCAGCAGCGGGAGGACTAGCACCTTGCGGTCAGATACGCAGTATTTT.

CDR3 loop: CASSREQGILTEAFF. The CDR3 nucleotides are TGCGCCAGCAGCCGAGAACAGGGTATTCTCACTGAAGCTTTCTTT. The chain employs TRBV4-3 and TRBJ1-1, with D perhaps TRBD1 (6 bases). The CDR3 covers 15 residues. V lost 4 bases and J lost 4, with 16 bases in between. Germline lookup yields CDR1 LGHNA and CDR2 YSLEER.

Only one count was recorded for this clone. This sequence joins TRBV6-6 and TRBJ1-5; D not resolved. The V end lost 6 bases, the J end lost 5 bases, and 5 bases lay between the germline ends. This CDR3 region has 11 residues. CDR1 MNHNY and CDR2 SVGAGI come from the germline V gene (reference sequence). CDR3 residues: CASRDHQPQHF. For the CDR3, the DNA is TGTGCCAGCAGGGACCATCAGCCCCAGCATTTT.

This clone is a singleton in its sample. The chain has TRBV7-8 and TRBJ2-3; 9 nucleotides match TRBD1. The germline V gene encodes CDR1 SGHVS and CDR2 FQNEAQ. This CDR3 has 15 amino acids. The V gene end was trimmed by 5 bases and the J gene end by 4 bases; junction bases not matched to a gene: 7. CDR3 DNA sequence: TGTGCCAGCAGCCCCACAGGGGGCGTGGCAGATACGCAGTATTTT. This gives the protein CASSPTGGVADTQYF.

The V gene is TRBV5-4, the J gene TRBJ1-5, with D uncertain. This CDR3 has 12 residues. Germline-derived CDR1 and CDR2 are SGHNT and YYREEE (reference sequence). V was trimmed by 0 bases and J by 5 bases, leaving 3 bases between them. CDR3 sequence: CASSLDDQPQHF. CDR3 coding DNA: TGTGCCAGCAGCTTGGACGATCAGCCCCAGCATTTT.

The chain has TRBV2 and TRBJ2-7, with TRBD2 identical over 10 bases. J was trimmed by 0 bases and V by 6 bases; bases with no gene match: 8. The CDR3 loop spans 16 amino acids. CDR1 is SNHLY and CDR2 is FYNNEI in the germline V gene. In nucleotides, the CDR3 is TGTGCCAGCAGAAAAGGGGCTAGCGGGGGCTCCTACGAGCAGTACTTC. Translation: CASRKGASGGSYEQYF.

V and J are TRBV11-3 and TRBJ2-1; D is unresolved. The CDR3 is made up of 12 amino acids. The V and J ends lost 1 base and 5 bases respectively, with 3 bases between them. CDR1 and CDR2 (germline): SGHNT, YENEEA. The CDR3, as DNA: TGTGCCAGCAGCTTAGGGCACAATGAGCAGTTCTTC. Protein sequence: CASSLGHNEQFF.

This chain uses TRBV2 with TRBJ1-1, with 11 bases identical to TRBD1. V lost 6 bases, J lost 5 bases, and 2 bases stayed unmatched. The length of the CDR3 is 13 residues. Germline CDR1 reads SNHLY; CDR2 reads FYNNEI. The CDR3, as DNA: TGTGCCAGCAGGGGACAGGGGGGAACTGAAGCTTTCTTT. Amino acid sequence: CASRGQGGTEAFF.

The rearrangement links TRBV7-2 to TRBJ1-5; perhaps TRBD1 as D (5 bases). The germline gives CDR1 SGHTA, CDR2 FQGNSA. V was pared by 2 bases and J by 5 bases, with 10 bases between. There are 14 residues in the CDR3. The CDR3 nucleotides are TGTGCCAGCAGCTTAAGGGGTGGAGATCAGCCCCAGCATTTT. Translated: CASSLRGGDQPQHF.

This clone was counted a single time. The chain links TRBV4-1 to TRBJ1-5; no firm D call. Per the germline V gene, CDR1 is MGHRA and CDR2 is YSYEKL. The ends were cut back, 0 bases at V and 7 bases at J, with 13 bases in the middle. The CDR3 is 15 residues long. The CDR3 sequence: CASSQEIGGNQPQHF. The CDR3 DNA reads TGCGCCAGCAGCCAAGAAATCGGAGGGAACCAGCCCCAGCATTTT.

The chain recombines TRBV5-4 with TRBJ1-2, with D perhaps matching TRBD1 (5 bases). The V end was cut by 3 bases, the J end by 4 bases, with 16 bases between. CDR3 length: 15 amino acids. Looked up from germline, CDR1 is SGHNT and CDR2 is YYREEE (reference sequence). The CDR3 region is CASSSSGMGGYGYTF. CDR3 in DNA: TGTGCCAGCAGCTCCTCCGGGATGGGGGGCTATGGCTACACCTTC.

The genes are TRBV11-1 and TRBJ2-1, with D unresolved. CDR3 size: 15 residues. The V gene lost 1 base and the J gene lost 4 bases, with 11 bases spanning the gap. Looked up from germline, CDR1 is SGHAT and CDR2 is FQDESV (reference sequence). DNA of the CDR3: TGTGCCAGCAGCTTAGAGCTTTCTACTTACAATGAGCAGTTCTTC. It translates to CASSLELSTYNEQFF.

This chain links TRBV29-1 with TRBJ1-4; possible D gene TRBD1, 6 bases. This CDR3 has 15 residues. The V end was cut by 7 bases, the J end by 0 bases, with 15 bases between. Germline loops: CDR1 SQVTM, CDR2 ANQGSEA. This CDR3 is CSAGRGRATNEKLFF. The DNA for the CDR3 is TGCAGCGCCGGGAGGGGGAGAGCAACTAATGAAAAACTGTTTTTT.

The rearrangement links TRBV5-4 to TRBJ1-1, with TRBD1 identical over 9 bases. Unmatched junction bases numbered 2, after V lost 1 base and J lost 7 bases. Looked up from germline, CDR1 is SGHNT and CDR2 is YYREEE (reference sequence). This CDR3 region has 13 residues. CDR3 bases: TGTGCCAGCAGCTTGTGGGGACAGGGTGAAGCTTTCTTT. Encoded protein: CASSLWGQGEAFF.

J is TRBJ1-5 and V is TRBV5-6; possible D gene TRBD1, 5 bases. V lost 3 bases and J 4 bases, leaving 11 bases between the germline ends. The CDR3 runs to 14 residues. CDR1 and CDR2 (germline): SGHDT, YYEEEE. CDR3 amino acids: CASSSGLPNQPQHF. In nucleotides, the CDR3 is TGTGCCAGCAGCTCGGGACTGCCGAATCAGCCCCAGCATTTT.

The chain has TRBV29-1 and TRBJ2-3, with D uncertain. Germline CDR1 reads SQVTM; CDR2 reads ANQGSEA. CDR3 length: 13 amino acids. Between the trimmed V and J ends, which lost 1 base and 8 bases, there was a span of 13 bases. The chain's CDR3 is CSVEVLVLGTQYF. CDR3 coding DNA: TGCAGCGTTGAAGTGCTAGTTCTTGGTACGCAGTATTTT.

The chain couples TRBV25-1 to TRBJ1-3; D gene uncertain. Trimming removed 3 bases at V and 9 bases at J, with 24 bases between. The CDR3 runs to 17 residues. Germline V lookup: CDR1 MGHDK, CDR2 SYGVNS. The DNA for the CDR3 is TGTGCCAGCAGTGAGTCGGGCAGACACGGGTCCGGACGCACCATATATTTT. Translating gives CASSESGRHGSGRTIYF.

The V call is TRBV1, the J call TRBJ2-3; the D call TRBD2 from the table was never checked on the DNA. TRBV1 is a known pseudogene. CDR3 size: 16 residues. As DNA, the CDR3 is TGCACCAGCAGCTCCGGACGCGGGGGGGACACAGATACGCAGTATTTT. It specifies CTSSSGRGGDTDTQYF.

This chain connects TRBV30 to TRBJ2-5; 16 nucleotides match TRBD2. The V gene end was trimmed by 4 bases and the J gene end by 5 bases; junction bases not matched to a gene: 7. The CDR3 covers 16 residues. The germline gives CDR1 GTSNPN, CDR2 SVGIG (reference sequence). This chain's CDR3 is CAWTPGLAGGRETQYF. CDR3 nucleotide sequence: TGTGCCTGGACACCGGGACTAGCGGGGGGGCGGGAGACCCAGTACTTC.

V is TRBV2 and J is TRBJ1-4, with D perhaps TRBD1 (5 bases). This CDR3 has 15 residues. Germline V gene sequence: CDR1 SNHLY, CDR2 FYNNEI. The V and J ends lost 6 bases and 3 bases respectively, with 14 bases between them. DNA for the CDR3: TGTGCCAGCAGAAATTCGGGGGGTCCTAATGAAAAACTGTTTTTT. Its translation is CASRNSGGPNEKLFF.

The V call is TRBV4-2, the J call TRBJ2-7; the D gene could be TRBD1 or TRBD2 (6 bases each). The CDR3 sequence is 15 residues long. The V gene lost 2 bases and the J gene lost 3 bases, with 14 bases spanning the gap. Germline V gene data show CDR1 as LGHNA and CDR2 as YNFKEQ. This chain's CDR3 is CASSQRRGASYEQYF. CDR3 sequence (DNA): TGTGCCAGCAGCCAAAGGAGGGGGGCCAGCTACGAGCAGTACTTC.

The chain couples TRBV6-1 to TRBJ2-7; no firm D call. CDR1 MNHNS and CDR2 SASEGT come from the germline V gene. The CDR3 extends over 15 amino acids. The V gene lost 1 base and the J gene lost 0 bases, with 10 bases spanning the gap. The DNA for the CDR3 is TGTGCCAGCAGTGAAGGCTACGCGGTCTCCTACGAGCAGTACTTC. It is translated as CASSEGYAVSYEQYF.

The chain recombines TRBV6-6 with TRBJ1-2, with TRBD1 matching over 8 bases. The V segment lost 6 bases and the J segment 4 bases; nucleotides outside the gene matches: 7. CDR3 length: 14 amino acids. From germline, CDR1 is MNHNY and CDR2 SVGAGI (reference sequence). This chain's CDR3 is CASSTGQAFYGYTF. In DNA, the CDR3 is TGTGCCAGCAGCACGGGACAGGCGTTCTATGGCTACACCTTC.